The 31 T cell receptor beta chains below were found in one sample sequenced in a study of CD8 T cells in ankylosing spondylitis. TCRdb reprocessed the 5' RACE reads with MiXCR, giving one entry per CDR3 protein. The sample includes 300,000 to 350,000 distinct CDR3 sequences, about a fifth of them seen just once. The source material was blood, either unsorted or a sorted T cell fraction (not recorded which). Source of these receptors: a female donor with ankylosing spondylitis or in good health (not recorded which).

CDR3: CSARVGSGNQPQHF. Here the CDR3 DNA reads TGCAGTGCGAGGGTAGGATCTGGCAATCAGCCCCAGCATTTT. The chain recombines TRBV20-1 with TRBJ1-5; no reliable D call. V was trimmed by 6 bases and J by 2 bases, leaving 14 bases between them. This CDR3 spans 14 amino acids. Germline-derived CDR1 and CDR2 are DFQATT and SNEGSKA (reference sequence).

The chain uses TRBV15 and TRBJ2-1, with D possibly called TRBD1 or TRBD2 (6 bases each). Germline V gene sequence: CDR1 LNHNV, CDR2 YYDKDF (reference sequence). With 5 bases removed from V and 8 bases from J, the gap between germline ends came to 16 bases. This CDR3 is 14 amino acids long. CDR3 nucleotide sequence: TGTGCCACCAGCGGCACGAGGGGGGCCGATGAGCAGTTCTTC. This sequence encodes CATSGTRGADEQFF.

The CDR3 sequence: CAWSPQVYNEQFF. The CDR3, as DNA: TGTGCCTGGAGCCCGCAGGTTTACAATGAGCAGTTCTTC. This chain joins TRBV30 and TRBJ2-1; no reliable D call. V was clipped by 3 bases and J by 4 bases, with 10 bases between them. The CDR3 is made up of 13 amino acids. Germline CDR1 is GTSNPN and CDR2 is SVGIG (reference sequence).

This clonotype appeared a few times. The chain has TRBV20-1 and TRBJ2-7, with 10 nucleotides matching TRBD2. V trimming: 5 bases; J trimming: 6 bases; junction bases outside the gene matches: 7. CDR3 size: 13 residues. Germline CDR1 is DFQATT and CDR2 is SNEGSKA (reference sequence). The CDR3 loop is CSAGGLAGVEQYF. The CDR3 DNA reads TGCAGTGCTGGAGGGCTAGCGGGAGTCGAGCAGTACTTC.

V is TRBV20-1 and J is TRBJ2-1; possibly TRBD2 for D (7 bases). CDR1 is DFQATT and CDR2 is SNEGSKA in the germline V gene (reference sequence). Trimming cost V 7 bases and J 8 bases, with 18 bases left between them. This CDR3 spans 13 amino acids. In nucleotides, the CDR3 is TGCAGTGGTACTAGCGAGGGGGGGTATGAGCAGTTCTTC. As protein: CSGTSEGGYEQFF.

The V and J genes are TRBV6-1 and TRBJ2-3; D is perhaps TRBD2 (7 bases). Germline values: CDR1 MNHNS, CDR2 SASEGT. The CDR3 length is 13 residues. V lost 10 bases, J lost 10 bases, and 21 bases lay in between. Here the CDR3 reads CATAEGGEFAQYF. The DNA for the CDR3 is TGTGCCACCGCCGAGGGGGGGGAATTCGCGCAGTATTTT.

This clonotype was seen many times. The genes are TRBV6-2 or TRBV6-3 and TRBJ2-7; 8 nucleotides line up with TRBD1. Germline V gene data show CDR1 as MNHEY and CDR2 as SVGEGT. With 4 bases clipped from V and 1 base from J, the junction kept 6 bases outside the gene matches. CDR3 length: 15 residues. The CDR3 DNA is TGTGCCAGCAGTTGGGACAGGACCCTATCCTACGAGCAGTACTTC. Encoded protein: CASSWDRTLSYEQYF.

This clonotype has a handful of counts. This sequence joins TRBV15 and TRBJ2-1; TRBD1 agrees at 8 bases. The germline CDR1 and CDR2 sequences are LNHNV and YYDKDF (reference sequence). The CDR3 covers 16 residues. The junction had 8 bases not matched to a gene; V was cut back by 3 bases and J by 4 bases. The CDR3 loop is CATSSLAGGPYNEQFF. CDR3 sequence (DNA): TGTGCCACCAGCAGCCTGGCAGGGGGCCCTTACAATGAGCAGTTCTTC.

This clonotype was detected a few times. This chain links TRBV12-3 or TRBV12-4 with TRBJ2-7, with D possibly matching TRBD2 (5 bases). CDR3 length equals 12 residues. Trimming pared 6 bases from V and 3 bases from J, leaving 9 bases between. The CDR3 coding sequence is TGTGCCAGCAGCCTAGACTACTACGAGCAGTACTTC. Translation: CASSLDYYEQYF.

The V and J genes are TRBV6-1 and TRBJ2-7; D unclear. The V gene lost 7 bases and the J gene lost 0 bases, with 13 bases spanning the gap. CDR3 length equals 14 residues. Germline CDR1 is MNHNS and CDR2 is SASEGT. CDR3 residues: CASTQTPSSYEQYF. The CDR3 region has the DNA TGTGCCAGCACCCAGACACCCAGCTCCTACGAGCAGTACTTC.

In its sample, this clonotype was seen many times. This chain links TRBV29-1 with TRBJ1-1; D not certain. This CDR3 has 12 residues. Trimming took off 7 bases at V and 6 bases at J, with 15 bases between the two ends. Germline-derived CDR1 and CDR2 are SQVTM and ANQGSEA. Written as DNA, the CDR3 is TGCAGCGGCGCCCGACCTGCTTCTGAAGCTTTCTTT. Its translation is CSGARPASEAFF.

In this sample, this clonotype turned up a few times. The chain recombines TRBV20-1 with TRBJ1-4; no reliable D call. The CDR3 loop spans 12 amino acids. Germline CDR1 DFQATT, CDR2 SNEGSKA (reference sequence). Trimming took 0 bases from V and 5 from J, leaving 4 bases between them. CDR3 DNA sequence: TGCAGTGCTAGAGATATAAATGAAAAACTGTTTTTT. Encoded protein: CSARDINEKLFF.

The chain links TRBV18 to TRBJ2-1, with D tentatively TRBD2 (6 bases). The CDR3 sequence is 15 residues long. The V end lost 0 bases, the J end lost 7 bases, and 13 bases lay between the germline ends. Germline CDR1 is KGHSH and CDR2 is LQKENI. This chain's CDR3 is CASSPPDPGGNEQFF. The CDR3 DNA reads as TGTGCCAGCTCACCACCGGACCCCGGAGGGAATGAGCAGTTCTTC.

This clonotype was seen ten or more times. The chain joins TRBV2 to TRBJ2-1; D not certain. CDR1 and CDR2 from the germline V gene are SNHLY and FYNNEI. There are 11 residues in the CDR3. Between the trimmed V and J ends, which lost 6 bases and 4 bases, there was a span of 4 bases. CDR3 nucleotide sequence: TGTGCCAGCAGGGGATACAATGAGCAGTTCTTC. Its protein product is CASRGYNEQFF. The entire variable domain, with the rest obtained from reference TRBV2 and TRBJ2-1, is as follows: EPEVTQTPSHQVTQMGQEVILRCVPISNHLYFYWYRQILGQKVEFLVSFYNNEISEKSEIFDDQFSVERPDGSNFTLKIRSTKLEDSAMYFCASRGYNEQFFGPGTRLTVL.

The chain uses TRBV11-2 and TRBJ2-1; the match to TRBD2 covers 12 bases. There are 15 residues in the CDR3. Looked up from germline, CDR1 is SGHAT and CDR2 is FQNNGV. Trimming took 6 bases from V and 8 from J; bases not matched to a gene: 8. CDR3 bases: TGTGCCAGCAGTCCACTAGCGGGAGGATACCATGAGCAGTTCTTC. Translated, it gives CASSPLAGGYHEQFF.

This clonotype showed up just a few times. V and J are TRBV4-3 and TRBJ2-2, with a tentative D call TRBD1 (6 bases). V lost 2 bases, J lost 1 base, and 11 bases lay in between. Germline assignment: CDR1 LGHNA and CDR2 YSLEER. This CDR3 comprises 16 residues. CDR3 protein: CASSQRFRGNTGELFF. CDR3 in DNA: TGCGCCAGCAGCCAACGGTTCAGGGGGAACACCGGGGAGCTGTTTTTT.

A few counts support this clonotype. The chain links TRBV29-1 to TRBJ2-3; D possibly uses TRBD1 or TRBD2 (5 bases each). This CDR3 spans 15 amino acids. V lost 6 bases and J 1 base, leaving 17 bases between the germline ends. Germline V CDR1 and CDR2: SQVTM, ANQGSEA. Here the CDR3 DNA reads TGCAGCGTGACCCTGCCCCAGGGAGGCACAGATACGCAGTATTTT. It yields the protein CSVTLPQGGTDTQYF.

This clonotype was observed a few times. A read error may account for a junction end that differs from germline. The V and J genes are TRBV11-1 and TRBJ2-7; D is uncertain. Germline V gene sequence: CDR1 SGHAT, CDR2 FQDESV (reference sequence). This CDR3 is built from 13 residues. CDR3 nucleotides: TGTGCCAGCAGCCAACGCTTTTGGGTCTCGCAGCACTTC. Its protein is CASSQRFWVSQHF. Combining the CDR3 with reference TRBV11-1 and TRBJ2-7 gives the whole variable domain EAEVAQSPRYKITEKSQAVAFWCDPISGHATLYWYRQILGQGPELLVQFQDESVVDDSQLPKDRFSAERLKGVDSTLKIQPAELGDSAMYLCASSQRFWVSQHFGPGTRLTVT.

This clonotype was observed a few times. This sequence joins TRBV12-5 and TRBJ2-1; D perhaps matches TRBD1 (6 bases). CDR3 length: 15 amino acids. V was trimmed by 6 bases and J by 2 bases, leaving 14 bases between them. Germline V gives CDR1 LGHNT, CDR2 FRNRAP. CDR3 protein: CASGPIQGPYNEQFF. CDR3 DNA sequence: TGTGCTAGTGGCCCCATACAGGGCCCCTACAATGAGCAGTTCTTC.

J is TRBJ2-1 and V is TRBV20-1, with D unclear. The CDR3 spans 13 residues. CDR1 is DFQATT and CDR2 is SNEGSKA in the germline V gene (reference sequence). V was shortened by 1 base and J by 5 bases, with 9 bases between the two germline ends. CDR3 DNA sequence: TGCAGTGCTAGAGGCAGGAGAGACAATGAGCAGTTCTTC. It encodes CSARGRRDNEQFF.

This clonotype was seen many times. V and J are TRBV29-1 and TRBJ2-1, with 7 bases aligning to TRBD1. V lost 7 bases to trimming and J lost 7 bases; unmatched junction nucleotides: 10. Per the germline V gene, CDR1 is SQVTM and CDR2 is ANQGSEA. The CDR3 is made up of 13 amino acids. The DNA of the CDR3 is TGCAGCGCTAGGACAGGCCTCAAGAATGAGCAGTTCTTC. Its protein is CSARTGLKNEQFF.

The V gene is TRBV7-2, the J gene TRBJ2-1, with D perhaps matching TRBD2 (6 bases). Trimming cost V 5 bases and J 3 bases, with 14 bases left between them. The CDR3 covers 15 residues. Germline CDR1 SGHTA, CDR2 FQGNSA. The CDR3 nucleotides are TGTGCCAGCAGCGGACTACCAGCGAGCTACAATGAGCAGTTCTTC. Its translation is CASSGLPASYNEQFF.

Comments on this clonotype: Compared with germline, one end of the junction differs, possibly owing to a read error. The CDR3 coding sequence is TGTGCTAGCAGCTTAGCGGCGGGAATCGGCGGGGAGCTGTTTTTT. Translation gives CASSLAAGIGGELFF. This sequence joins TRBV7-7 and TRBJ2-2; possible D gene TRBD2, 6 bases. The V gene's germline CDR1 is SSHAT and CDR2 FNYEAQ (reference sequence). The CDR3 is made up of 15 amino acids.

J is TRBJ2-3 and V is TRBV4-1; the match to TRBD2 covers 7 bases. The CDR3 is made up of 14 amino acids. Germline V CDR1 and CDR2: MGHRA, YSYEKL. J gave up 3 bases and V 5 bases, and 5 bases lay outside the gene matches. CDR3 sequence: CASSRAGATDTQYF. As DNA, the CDR3 is TGCGCCAGCAGCAGGGCGGGAGCGACAGATACGCAGTATTTT.

This clonotype was counted a few times. V usage is TRBV10-3 and J usage is TRBJ2-7; TRBD2 matches at 12 bases. The CDR3 covers 19 residues. The junction had 14 bases not matched to a gene; V was cut back by 0 bases and J by 5 bases. Germline V CDR1 and CDR2: ENHRY, SYGVKD. For the CDR3, the DNA is TGTGCCATCAGTGAGTCCTTGGGACAGCGGACTAGCGGGAAGAACGAGCAGTACTTC. This gives the protein CAISESLGQRTSGKNEQYF.

This clonotype was counted between two and nine times. The chain employs TRBV12-3 or TRBV12-4 and TRBJ2-7; 9 bases map to TRBD1. The CDR3 runs 14 residues. V dropped 5 bases and J dropped 5; count of bases not matched to a gene: 7. CDR3 amino acids: CASSNRDRDHEQYF. The CDR3 DNA reads TGTGCCAGCAGTAACCGGGACAGGGACCACGAGCAGTACTTC.

The chain recombines TRBV5-1 with TRBJ2-1; perhaps TRBD2 as D (5 bases). CDR1 and CDR2 (germline): SGHRS, YFSETQ. This CDR3 has 14 residues. V was pared by 4 bases and J by 3 bases, with 11 bases between. The CDR3 region has the DNA TGCGCCAGCAGCGAGAGCGGCTACTACAATGAGCAGTTCTTC. It specifies CASSESGYYNEQFF.

The chain recombines TRBV11-2 with TRBJ1-1; 7 positions agree with TRBD1. Trimming at V came to 3 bases and at J to 3 bases, leaving 16 bases not matched to a gene. The germline V gene encodes CDR1 SGHAT and CDR2 FQNNGV. The CDR3 is 18 amino acids. The CDR3 sequence: CASSFNAGGAAPYTEAFF. CDR3 in DNA: TGTGCCAGCAGCTTTAACGCAGGGGGGGCAGCCCCTTACACTGAAGCTTTCTTT. Full variable domain (missing parts from reference TRBV11-2 and TRBJ1-1): EAGVAQSPRYKIIEKRQSVAFWCNPISGHATLYWYQQILGQGPKLLIQFQNNGVVDDSQLPKDRFSAERLKGVDSTLKIQPAKLEDSAVYLCASSFNAGGAAPYTEAFFGQGTRLTVV.

This clonotype occurred a few times. The chain uses TRBV25-1 and TRBJ2-1, with D unclear. The V gene's germline CDR1 is MGHDK and CDR2 SYGVNS. V lost 2 bases and J lost 1, with 9 bases in between. This CDR3 is 15 amino acids long. The CDR3 DNA reads as TGTGCCAGCAGTGAAGTTGGGGAATCCTACAATGAGCAGTTCTTC. It translates to CASSEVGESYNEQFF.

This clonotype appeared a few times. This rearrangement joins TRBV4-1 to TRBJ2-1; D ambiguous. CDR1 and CDR2 from the germline V gene are MGHRA and YSYEKL. Trimming took 0 bases from V and 3 from J, leaving 18 bases between them. The CDR3 is 18 residues long. The CDR3 loop is CASSQDPLGASDYNEQFF. For the CDR3, the DNA is TGCGCCAGCAGCCAAGATCCGTTGGGCGCCTCTGACTACAATGAGCAGTTCTTC.

Only a few counts were recorded for this clonotype. Here the CDR3 reads CASSWGTGIGDEQFF. DNA for the CDR3: TGCGCCAGCAGCTGGGGGACAGGGATTGGAGATGAGCAGTTCTTC. This sequence joins TRBV5-1 and TRBJ2-1; TRBD1 matches 9 bases. The length of the CDR3 is 15 residues. V shed 3 bases and J 8 bases; nucleotides not matched to a gene: 9. CDR1 and CDR2 (germline): SGHRS, YFSETQ.